The present T cell receptor (beta chain) was sequenced within a study of beta chain features in type 1 diabetes. Across the whole study: Examined across all samples were almost 110 million sorted cells. Study outcomes and limitations: There was a moderate but significant shortening of TCRB CDR3s in all four CD4+ subsets of Type 1 diabetes patients. Patients' naive, central memory and Treg TCRB repertoires seemed closer to one another than those of healthy donors.

cDNA synthesis used the whole RNA isolate, giving expressed TCRB sequences. The data were produced by immunoSEQ multiplex PCR, yet TCRdb's version contains in-frame clones alone and is incomplete. The data hold roughly 42,000 clones, with 50% observed a single time. As regards this clone: Its target is unknown.

The CDR3 extends over 17 amino acids. CDR1 is SGHTA and CDR2 is FQGNSA in the germline V gene. The trim removed 6 bases at V and 1 base at J, leaving 12 bases unmatched. Sorting of CD4+ naive, central memory, regulatory and stem cell-like memory cells was performed via CD45RO/CCR7/CD25/CD127/CD95/CD27. The V call is TRBV7-2, the J call TRBJ1-1, with TRBD1 identical over 9 bases. The sequencing sample was made of stem cell memory CD4+ T cells from blood. The TCR was taken from a woman aged 25-40 years in good health. CDR3: CASRQGAAPRKNTEAFF. DNA of the CDR3: TGTGCCAGCAGACAGGGGGCGGCTCCACGGAAGAACACTGAAGCTTTCTTT.